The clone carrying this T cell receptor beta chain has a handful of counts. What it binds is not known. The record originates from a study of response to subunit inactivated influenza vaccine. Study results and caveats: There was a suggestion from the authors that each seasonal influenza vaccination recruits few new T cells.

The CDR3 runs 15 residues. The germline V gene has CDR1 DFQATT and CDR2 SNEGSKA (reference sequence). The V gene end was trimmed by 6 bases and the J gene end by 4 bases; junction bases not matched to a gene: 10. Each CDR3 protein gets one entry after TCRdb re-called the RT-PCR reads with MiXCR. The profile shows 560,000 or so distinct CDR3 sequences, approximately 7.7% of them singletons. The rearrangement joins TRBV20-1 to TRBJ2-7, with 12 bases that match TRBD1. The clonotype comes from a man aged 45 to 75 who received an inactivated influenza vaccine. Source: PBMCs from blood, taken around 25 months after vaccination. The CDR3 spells CSADSRDRGLYEQYF. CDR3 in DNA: TGCAGTGCAGACTCGAGGGACAGGGGGCTATACGAGCAGTACTTC.